Given below is one T cell receptor beta chain in context. In the source study's methods: The assay estimated nucleated cells by amplifying reference gene primers. Assay used: immunoSEQ multiplex PCR; TCRdb lists only in-frame clones, some missing. The V and J calls and clone size are taken from that table; D and trimming were inferred from the DNA. In the table there are a few hundred thousand clones, about nine tenths of which are singletons. The record originates from a study of blood T cell repertoires in COVID-19. Overall study context: Acute-phase and convalescent COVID-19 samples originated in the United States, Italy and Spain. PBMCs, B-cell-depleted T cells, or T cells were the source of the cDNA or gDNA that made up the material.

CDR1 is ENHRY, CDR2 SYGVKD, per germline. The V gene end was trimmed by 0 bases and the J gene end by 7 bases; junction bases not matched to a gene: 9. The CDR3 sequence is 15 residues long. Input material: peripheral blood. This chain joins TRBV10-3 and TRBJ2-7; 7 positions match TRBD1. This clonotype was sampled from a man aged 18 to 30 with active or convalescent COVID-19. CDR3 DNA: TGTGCCATCAGTGAGTCGAGGGGGCGGGTGAGGGAGCAGTACTTC. Its translation is CAISESRGRVREQYF.